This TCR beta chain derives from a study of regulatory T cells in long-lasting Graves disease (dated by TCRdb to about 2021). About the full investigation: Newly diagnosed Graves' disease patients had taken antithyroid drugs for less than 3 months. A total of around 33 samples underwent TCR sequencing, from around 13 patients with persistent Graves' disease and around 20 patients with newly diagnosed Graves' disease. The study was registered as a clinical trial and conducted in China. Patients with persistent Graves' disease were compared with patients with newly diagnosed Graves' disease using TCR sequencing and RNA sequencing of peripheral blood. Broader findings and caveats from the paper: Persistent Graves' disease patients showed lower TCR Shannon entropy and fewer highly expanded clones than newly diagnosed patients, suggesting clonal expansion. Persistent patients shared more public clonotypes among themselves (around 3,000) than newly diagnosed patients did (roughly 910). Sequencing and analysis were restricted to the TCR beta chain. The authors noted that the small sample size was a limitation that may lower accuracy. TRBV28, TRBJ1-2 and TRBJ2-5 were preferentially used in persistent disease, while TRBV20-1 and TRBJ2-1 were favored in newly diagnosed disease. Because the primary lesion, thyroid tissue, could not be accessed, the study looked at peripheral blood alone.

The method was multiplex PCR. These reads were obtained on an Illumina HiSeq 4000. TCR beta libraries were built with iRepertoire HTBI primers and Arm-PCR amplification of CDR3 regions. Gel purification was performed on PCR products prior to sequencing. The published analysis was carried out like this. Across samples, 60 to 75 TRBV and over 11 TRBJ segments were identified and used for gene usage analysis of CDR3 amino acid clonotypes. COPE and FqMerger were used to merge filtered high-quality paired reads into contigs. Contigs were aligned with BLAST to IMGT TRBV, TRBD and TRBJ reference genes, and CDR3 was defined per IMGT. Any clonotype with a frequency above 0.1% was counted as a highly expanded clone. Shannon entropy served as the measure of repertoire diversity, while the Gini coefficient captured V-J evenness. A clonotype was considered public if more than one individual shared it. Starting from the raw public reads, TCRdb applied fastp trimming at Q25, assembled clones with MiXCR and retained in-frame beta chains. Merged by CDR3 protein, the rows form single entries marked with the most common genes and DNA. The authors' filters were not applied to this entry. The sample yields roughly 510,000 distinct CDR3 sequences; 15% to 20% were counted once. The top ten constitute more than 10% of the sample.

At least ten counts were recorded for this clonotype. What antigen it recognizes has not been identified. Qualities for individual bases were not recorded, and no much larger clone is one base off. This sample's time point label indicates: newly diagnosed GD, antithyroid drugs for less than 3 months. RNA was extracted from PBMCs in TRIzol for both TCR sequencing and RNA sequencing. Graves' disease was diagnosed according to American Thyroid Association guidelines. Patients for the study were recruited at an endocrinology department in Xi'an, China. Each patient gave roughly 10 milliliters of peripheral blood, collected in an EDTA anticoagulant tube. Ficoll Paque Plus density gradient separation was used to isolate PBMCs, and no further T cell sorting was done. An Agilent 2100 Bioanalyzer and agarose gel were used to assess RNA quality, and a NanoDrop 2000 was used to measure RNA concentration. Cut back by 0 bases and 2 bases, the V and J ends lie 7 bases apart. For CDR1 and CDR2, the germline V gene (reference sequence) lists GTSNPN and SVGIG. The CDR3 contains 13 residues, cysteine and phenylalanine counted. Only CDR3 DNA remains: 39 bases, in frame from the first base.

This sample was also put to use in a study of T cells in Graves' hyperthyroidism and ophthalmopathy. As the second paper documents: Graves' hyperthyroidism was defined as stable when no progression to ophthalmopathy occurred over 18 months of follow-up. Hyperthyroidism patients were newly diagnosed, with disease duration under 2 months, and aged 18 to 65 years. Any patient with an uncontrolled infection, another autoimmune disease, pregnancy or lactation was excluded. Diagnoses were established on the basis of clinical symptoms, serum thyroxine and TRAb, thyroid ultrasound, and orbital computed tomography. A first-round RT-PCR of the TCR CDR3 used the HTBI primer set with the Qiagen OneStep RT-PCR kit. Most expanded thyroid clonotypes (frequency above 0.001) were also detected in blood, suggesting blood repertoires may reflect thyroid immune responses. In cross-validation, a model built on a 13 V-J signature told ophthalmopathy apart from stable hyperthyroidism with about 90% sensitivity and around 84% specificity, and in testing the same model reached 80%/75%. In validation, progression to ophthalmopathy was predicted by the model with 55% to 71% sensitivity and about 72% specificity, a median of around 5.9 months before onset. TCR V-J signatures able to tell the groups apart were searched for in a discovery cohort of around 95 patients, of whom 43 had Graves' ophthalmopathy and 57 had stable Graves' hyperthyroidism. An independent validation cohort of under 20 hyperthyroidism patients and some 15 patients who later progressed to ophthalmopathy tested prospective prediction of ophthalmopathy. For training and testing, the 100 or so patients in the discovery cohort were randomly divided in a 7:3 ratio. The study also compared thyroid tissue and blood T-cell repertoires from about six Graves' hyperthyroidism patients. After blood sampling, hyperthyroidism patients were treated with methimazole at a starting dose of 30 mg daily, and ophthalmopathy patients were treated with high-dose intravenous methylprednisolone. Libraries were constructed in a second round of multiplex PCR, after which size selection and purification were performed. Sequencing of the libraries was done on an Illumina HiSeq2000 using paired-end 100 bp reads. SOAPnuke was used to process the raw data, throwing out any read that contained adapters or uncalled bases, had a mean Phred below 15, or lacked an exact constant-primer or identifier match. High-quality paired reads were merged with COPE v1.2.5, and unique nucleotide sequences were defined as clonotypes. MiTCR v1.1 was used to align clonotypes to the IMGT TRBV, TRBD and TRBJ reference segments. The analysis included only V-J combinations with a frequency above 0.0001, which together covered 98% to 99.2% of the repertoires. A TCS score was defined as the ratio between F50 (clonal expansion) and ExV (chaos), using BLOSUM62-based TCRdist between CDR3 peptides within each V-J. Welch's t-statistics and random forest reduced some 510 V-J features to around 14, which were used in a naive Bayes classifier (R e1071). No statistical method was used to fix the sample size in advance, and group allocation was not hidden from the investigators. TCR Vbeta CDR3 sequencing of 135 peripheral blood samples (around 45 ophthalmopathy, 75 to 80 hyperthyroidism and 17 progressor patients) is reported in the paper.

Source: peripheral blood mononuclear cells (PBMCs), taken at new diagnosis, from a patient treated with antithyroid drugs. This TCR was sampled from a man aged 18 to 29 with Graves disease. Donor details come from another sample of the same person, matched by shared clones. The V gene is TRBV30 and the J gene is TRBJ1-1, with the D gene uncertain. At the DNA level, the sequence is TGTGCCTGGAGTGTTGTTAGTAACACTGAAGCTTTCTTT. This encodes CAWSVVSNTEAFF. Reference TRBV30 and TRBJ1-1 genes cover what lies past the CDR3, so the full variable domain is SQTIHQWPATLVQPVGSPLSLECTVEGTSNPNLYWYRQAAGRGLQLLFYSVGIGQISSEVPQNLSASRPQDRQFILSSKKLLLSDSGFYLCAWSVVSNTEAFFGQGTRLTVV.